This T cell receptor beta chain came from a study of beta chain features in type 1 diabetes. About the study: Sorted cells numbering roughly 100,000,000 were examined across all samples.

Expressed TCRB transcripts were sequenced because the entire RNA isolate underwent reverse transcription. Method: immunoSEQ multiplex PCR; TCRdb's copy keeps in-frame clones and lacks some. This table holds under 450,000 clones, approximately 15% found once. The CDR3 contains 14 residues. V shed 6 bases, J shed 5 bases, and the junction held 9 bases outside the gene matches. The germline V gene has CDR1 MRHNA and CDR2 SNTAGT. CD45RO/CCR7/CD25/CD127/CD95/CD27 sorting isolated CD4+ naive, central memory, regulatory and stem cell-like memory cells. On this clone itself: Its matching antigen is unknown.

Overall study results and limits: In type 1 diabetes patients, VDJ junctions had fewer insertions; deletions at these junctions were more frequent. Within the patient group, naive, central memory and Treg TCRB repertoires appeared more similar to each other than within healthy donors.

This clonotype was sampled from a man aged 25-45 years in good health. Sequencing input: naive CD4+ T cells from blood. The rearrangement uses TRBV6-4 and TRBJ1-2; 7 positions agree with TRBD1. CDR3 sequence (DNA): TGTGCCAGCAGCGAACGACAGGGACTTTATGGCTACACCTTC. Its translation: CASSERQGLYGYTF.